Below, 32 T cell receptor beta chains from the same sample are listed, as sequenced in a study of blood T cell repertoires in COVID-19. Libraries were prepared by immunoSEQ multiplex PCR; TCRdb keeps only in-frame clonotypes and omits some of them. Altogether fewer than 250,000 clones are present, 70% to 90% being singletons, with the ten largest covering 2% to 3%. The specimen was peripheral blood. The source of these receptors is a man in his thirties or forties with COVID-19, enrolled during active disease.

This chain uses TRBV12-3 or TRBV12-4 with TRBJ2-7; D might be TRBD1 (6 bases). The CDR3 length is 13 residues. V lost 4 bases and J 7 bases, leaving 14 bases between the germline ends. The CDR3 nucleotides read TGTGCCAGCAGTTCTCTCTCAGGGGTTGAGCAGTACTTC. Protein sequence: CASSSLSGVEQYF.

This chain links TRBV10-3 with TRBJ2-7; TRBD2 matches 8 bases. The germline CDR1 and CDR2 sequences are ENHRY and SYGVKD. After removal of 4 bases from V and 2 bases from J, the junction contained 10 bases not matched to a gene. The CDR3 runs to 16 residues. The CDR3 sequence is CAISADREGLTYEQYF. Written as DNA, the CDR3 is TGTGCCATCAGTGCGGATCGGGAGGGCCTCACCTACGAGCAGTACTTC.

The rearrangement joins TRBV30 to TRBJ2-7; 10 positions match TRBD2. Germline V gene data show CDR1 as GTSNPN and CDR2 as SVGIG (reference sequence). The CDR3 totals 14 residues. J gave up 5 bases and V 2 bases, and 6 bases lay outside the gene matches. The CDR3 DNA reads TGTGCCTGGAGTCGCGGACTAGCGGTAGACGAGCAGTACTTC. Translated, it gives CAWSRGLAVDEQYF. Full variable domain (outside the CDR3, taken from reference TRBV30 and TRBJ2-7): SQTIHQWPATLVQPVGSPLSLECTVEGTSNPNLYWYRQAAGRGLQLLFYSVGIGQISSEVPQNLSASRPQDRQFILSSKKLLLSDSGFYLCAWSRGLAVDEQYFGPGTRLTVT.

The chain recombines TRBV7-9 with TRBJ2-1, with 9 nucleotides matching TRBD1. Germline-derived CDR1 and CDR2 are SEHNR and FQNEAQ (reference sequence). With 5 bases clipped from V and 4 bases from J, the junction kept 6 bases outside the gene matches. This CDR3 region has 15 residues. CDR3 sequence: CASSPGQGPYNEQFF. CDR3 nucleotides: TGTGCCAGCAGCCCGGGACAGGGCCCGTACAATGAGCAGTTCTTC.

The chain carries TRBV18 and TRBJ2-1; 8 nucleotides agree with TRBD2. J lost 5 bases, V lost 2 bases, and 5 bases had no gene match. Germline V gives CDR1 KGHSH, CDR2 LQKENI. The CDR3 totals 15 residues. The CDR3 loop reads CASSPVSGNDNEQFF. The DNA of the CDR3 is TGTGCCAGCTCACCAGTTAGCGGGAATGACAATGAGCAGTTCTTC.

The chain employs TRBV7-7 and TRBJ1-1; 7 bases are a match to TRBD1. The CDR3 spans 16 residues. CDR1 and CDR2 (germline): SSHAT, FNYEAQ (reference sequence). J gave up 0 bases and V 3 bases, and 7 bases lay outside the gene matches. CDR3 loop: CASSFLDRDVNTEAFF. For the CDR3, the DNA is TGTGCCAGCAGCTTCCTTGACAGGGACGTGAACACTGAAGCTTTCTTT. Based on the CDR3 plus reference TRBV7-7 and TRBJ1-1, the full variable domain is GAGVSQSPRYKVTKRGQDVTLRCDPISSHATLYWYQQALGQGPEFLTYFNYEAQPDKSGLPSDRFSAERPEGSISTLTIQRTEQRDSAMYRCASSFLDRDVNTEAFFGQGTRLTVV.

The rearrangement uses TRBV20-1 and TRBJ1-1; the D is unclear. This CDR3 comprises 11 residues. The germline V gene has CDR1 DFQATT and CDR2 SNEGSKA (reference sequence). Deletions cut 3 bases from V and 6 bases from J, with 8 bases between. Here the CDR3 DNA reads TGCAGTGCTAGGATTAGCGCTGAAGCTTTCTTT. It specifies CSARISAEAFF.

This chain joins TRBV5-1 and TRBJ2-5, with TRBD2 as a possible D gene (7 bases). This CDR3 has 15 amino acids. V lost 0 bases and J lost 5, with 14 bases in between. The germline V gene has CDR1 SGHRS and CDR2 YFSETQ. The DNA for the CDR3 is TGCGCCAGCAGCTTGGGCGGTGGCGGGGGCGAGACCCAGTACTTC. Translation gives CASSLGGGGGETQYF.

The CDR3 coding sequence is TGTGCCAGCAGCCCGGACAGGGTTTCGTACGAGCAGTACTTC. Its protein product is CASSPDRVSYEQYF. This chain joins TRBV5-4 and TRBJ2-7, with TRBD1 identical over 8 bases. From germline, CDR1 is SGHNT and CDR2 YYREEE (reference sequence). V lost 4 bases, J lost 4 bases, and 7 bases stayed unmatched. This CDR3 is 14 amino acids long.

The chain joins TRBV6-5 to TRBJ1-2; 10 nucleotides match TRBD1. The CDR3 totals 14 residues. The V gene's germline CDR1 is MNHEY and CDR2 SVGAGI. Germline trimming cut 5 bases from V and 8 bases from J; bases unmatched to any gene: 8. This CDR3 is CASSRQGAAGGYTF. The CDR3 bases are TGTGCCAGCAGTCGACAGGGGGCAGCAGGGGGCTACACCTTC.

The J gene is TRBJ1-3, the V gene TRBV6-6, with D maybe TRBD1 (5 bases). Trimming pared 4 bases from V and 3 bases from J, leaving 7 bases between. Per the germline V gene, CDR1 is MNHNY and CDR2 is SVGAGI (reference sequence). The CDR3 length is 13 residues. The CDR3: CASSSTVGNTIYF. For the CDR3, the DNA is TGTGCCAGCAGTTCGACAGTTGGAAACACCATATATTTT.

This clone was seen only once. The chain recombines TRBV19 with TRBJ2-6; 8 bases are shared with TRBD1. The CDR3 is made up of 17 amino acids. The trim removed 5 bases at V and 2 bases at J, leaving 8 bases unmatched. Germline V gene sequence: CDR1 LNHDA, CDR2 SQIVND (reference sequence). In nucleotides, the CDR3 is TGTGCCAGTAGTTTTGGACAGGGTGATACTGGGGCCAACGTCCTGACTTTC. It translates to CASSFGQGDTGANVLTF.

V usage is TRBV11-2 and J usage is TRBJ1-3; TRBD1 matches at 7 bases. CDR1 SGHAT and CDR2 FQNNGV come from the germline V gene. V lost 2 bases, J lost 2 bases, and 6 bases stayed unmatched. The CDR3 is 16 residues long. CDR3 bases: TGTGCCAGCAGCTTATATCCCGGGACAGCTGGAAACACCATATATTTT. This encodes CASSLYPGTAGNTIYF.

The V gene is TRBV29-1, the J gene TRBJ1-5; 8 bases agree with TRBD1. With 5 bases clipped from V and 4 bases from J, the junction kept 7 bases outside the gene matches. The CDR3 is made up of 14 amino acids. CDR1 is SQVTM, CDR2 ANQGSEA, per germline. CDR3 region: CSVRQGQGNQPQHF. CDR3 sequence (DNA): TGCAGCGTTAGACAGGGGCAGGGGAATCAGCCCCAGCATTTT.

The CDR3 DNA is TGTGCCAGTGGGGGACAGGGAGTGGTTGGGAGCAATCAGCCCCAGCATTTT. It codes for CASGGQGVVGSNQPQHF. This chain links TRBV19 with TRBJ1-5; TRBD1 aligns across 9 bases. CDR3 size: 17 residues. Germline V CDR1 and CDR2: LNHDA, SQIVND (reference sequence). J was trimmed by 1 base and V by 8 bases; bases with no gene match: 12.

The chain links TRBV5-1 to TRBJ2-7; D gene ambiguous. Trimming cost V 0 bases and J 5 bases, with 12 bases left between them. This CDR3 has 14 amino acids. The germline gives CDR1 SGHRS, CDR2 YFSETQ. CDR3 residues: CASSLGQTTNEQYF. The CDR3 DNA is TGCGCCAGCAGCTTGGGGCAGACAACGAACGAGCAGTACTTC. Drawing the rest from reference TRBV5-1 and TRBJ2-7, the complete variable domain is KAGVTQTPRYLIKTRGQQVTLSCSPISGHRSVSWYQQTPGQGLQFLFEYFSETQRNKGNFPGRFSGRQFSNSRSEMNVSTLELGDSALYLCASSLGQTTNEQYFGPGTRLTVT.

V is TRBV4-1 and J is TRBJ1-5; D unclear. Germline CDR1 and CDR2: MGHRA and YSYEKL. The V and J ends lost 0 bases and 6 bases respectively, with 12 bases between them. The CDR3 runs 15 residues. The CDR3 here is CASSQDRLRGQPQHF. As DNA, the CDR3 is TGCGCCAGCAGCCAAGACAGACTCCGAGGTCAGCCCCAGCATTTT.

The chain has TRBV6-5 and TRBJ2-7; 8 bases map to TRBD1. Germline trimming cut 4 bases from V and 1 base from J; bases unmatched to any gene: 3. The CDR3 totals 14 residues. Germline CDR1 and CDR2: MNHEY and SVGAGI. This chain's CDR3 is CASSWDRTSYEQYF. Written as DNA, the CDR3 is TGTGCCAGCAGTTGGGACAGGACATCCTACGAGCAGTACTTC.

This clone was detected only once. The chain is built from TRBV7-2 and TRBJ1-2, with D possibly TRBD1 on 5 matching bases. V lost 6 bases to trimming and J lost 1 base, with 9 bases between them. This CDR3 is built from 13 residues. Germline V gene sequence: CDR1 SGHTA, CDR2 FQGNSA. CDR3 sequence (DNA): TGTGCCAGCAGACCAGACAGTAACTATGGCTACACCTTC. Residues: CASRPDSNYGYTF.

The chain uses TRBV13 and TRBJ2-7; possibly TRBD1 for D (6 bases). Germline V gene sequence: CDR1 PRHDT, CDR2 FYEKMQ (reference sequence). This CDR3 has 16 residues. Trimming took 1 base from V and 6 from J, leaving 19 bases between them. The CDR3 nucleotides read TGTGCCAGCAGCTTAGCAGGGGCAGTCAAGAGTGGCGAGCAGTACTTC. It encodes CASSLAGAVKSGEQYF.

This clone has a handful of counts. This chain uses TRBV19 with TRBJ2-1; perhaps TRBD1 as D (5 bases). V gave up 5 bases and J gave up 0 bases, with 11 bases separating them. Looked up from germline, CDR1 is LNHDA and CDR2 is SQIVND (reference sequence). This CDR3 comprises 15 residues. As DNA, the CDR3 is TGTGCCAGTAGTCCATACAGGAGCTCCTACAATGAGCAGTTCTTC. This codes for CASSPYRSSYNEQFF.

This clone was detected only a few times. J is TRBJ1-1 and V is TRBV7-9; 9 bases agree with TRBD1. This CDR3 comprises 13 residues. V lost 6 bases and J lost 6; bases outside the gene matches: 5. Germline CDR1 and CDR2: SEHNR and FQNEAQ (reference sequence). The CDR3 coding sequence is TGTGCCAGCAGTACGGACAGGGGCGCTGAAGCTTTCTTT. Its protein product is CASSTDRGAEAFF.

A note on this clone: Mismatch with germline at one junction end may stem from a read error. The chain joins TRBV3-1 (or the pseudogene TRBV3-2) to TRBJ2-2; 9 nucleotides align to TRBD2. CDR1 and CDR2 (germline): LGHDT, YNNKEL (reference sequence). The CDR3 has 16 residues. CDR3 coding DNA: TGTGCCAGCAGCCACTTCGGACTAGCGAAAACCGGGGAGCTGTTTTTT. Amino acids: CASSHFGLAKTGELFF.

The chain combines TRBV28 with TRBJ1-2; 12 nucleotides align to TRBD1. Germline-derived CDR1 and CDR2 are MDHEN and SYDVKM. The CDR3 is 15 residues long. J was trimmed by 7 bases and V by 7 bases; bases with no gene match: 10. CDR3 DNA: TGTGCCAGCATCCCGGGGACAGGGGGCGGTCGTGGCTACACCTTC. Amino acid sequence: CASIPGTGGGRGYTF.

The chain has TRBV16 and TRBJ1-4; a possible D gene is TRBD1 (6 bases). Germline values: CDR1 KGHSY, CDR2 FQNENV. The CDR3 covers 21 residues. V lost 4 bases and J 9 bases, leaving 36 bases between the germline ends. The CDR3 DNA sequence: TGTGCCAGCAGCCCCTTACAGGGAGCATCCACTACAACCGGTAAAATGAAAAAACTGTTTTTT. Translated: CASSPLQGASTTTGKMKKLFF.

The CDR3, as DNA: TGTGCCAGCTTCAGCACAGGGGTGAGCTATGGCTACACCTTC. Protein product: CASFSTGVSYGYTF. This chain connects TRBV5-6 to TRBJ1-2; 7 nucleotides match TRBD1. The V and J ends lost 7 bases and 4 bases, in that order; junction bases with no gene match: 10. Germline CDR1 is SGHDT and CDR2 is YYEEEE. The CDR3 spans 14 residues.

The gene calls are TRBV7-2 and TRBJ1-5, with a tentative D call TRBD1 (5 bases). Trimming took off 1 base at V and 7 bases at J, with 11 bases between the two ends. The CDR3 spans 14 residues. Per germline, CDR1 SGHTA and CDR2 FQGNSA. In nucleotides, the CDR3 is TGTGCCAGCAGCTTAGAGCAGGGTATGCAGCCCCAGCATTTT. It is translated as CASSLEQGMQPQHF. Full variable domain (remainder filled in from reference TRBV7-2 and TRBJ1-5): GAGVSQSPSNKVTEKGKDVELRCDPISGHTALYWYRQSLGQGLEFLIYFQGNSAPDKSGLPSDRFSAERTGGSVSTLTIQRTQQEDSAVYLCASSLEQGMQPQHFGDGTRLSIL.

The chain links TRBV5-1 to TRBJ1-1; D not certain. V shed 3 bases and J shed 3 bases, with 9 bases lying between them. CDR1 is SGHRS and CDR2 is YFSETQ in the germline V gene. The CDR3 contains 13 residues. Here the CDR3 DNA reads TGCGCCAGCAGCTCCATCCGAGACACTGAAGCTTTCTTT. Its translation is CASSSIRDTEAFF.

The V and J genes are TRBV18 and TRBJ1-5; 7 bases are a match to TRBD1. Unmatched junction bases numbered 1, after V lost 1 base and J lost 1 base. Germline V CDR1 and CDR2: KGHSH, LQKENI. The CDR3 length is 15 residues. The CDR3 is CASSPQGASNQPQHF. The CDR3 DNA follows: TGTGCCAGCTCACCACAGGGGGCAAGCAATCAGCCCCAGCATTTT.

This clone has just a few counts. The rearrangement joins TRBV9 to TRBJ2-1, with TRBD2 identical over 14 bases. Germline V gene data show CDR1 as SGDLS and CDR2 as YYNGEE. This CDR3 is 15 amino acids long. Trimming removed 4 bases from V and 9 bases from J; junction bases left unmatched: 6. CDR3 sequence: CASSTLGTSGSEQFF. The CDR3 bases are TGTGCCAGCAGCACTCTCGGGACTAGCGGGAGTGAGCAGTTCTTC.

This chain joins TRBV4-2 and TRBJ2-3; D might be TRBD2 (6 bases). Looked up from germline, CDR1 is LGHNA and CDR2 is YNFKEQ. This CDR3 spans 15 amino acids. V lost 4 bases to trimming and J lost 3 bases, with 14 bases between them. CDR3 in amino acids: CASSPIPAGTDTQYF. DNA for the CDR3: TGTGCCAGCAGCCCAATACCAGCGGGTACAGATACGCAGTATTTT.

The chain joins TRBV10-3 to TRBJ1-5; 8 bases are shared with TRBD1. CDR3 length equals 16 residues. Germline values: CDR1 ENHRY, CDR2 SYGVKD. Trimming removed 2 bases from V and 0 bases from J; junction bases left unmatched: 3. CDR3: CAISETGGYSNQPQHF. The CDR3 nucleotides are TGTGCCATCAGTGAGACAGGGGGATATAGCAATCAGCCCCAGCATTTT.